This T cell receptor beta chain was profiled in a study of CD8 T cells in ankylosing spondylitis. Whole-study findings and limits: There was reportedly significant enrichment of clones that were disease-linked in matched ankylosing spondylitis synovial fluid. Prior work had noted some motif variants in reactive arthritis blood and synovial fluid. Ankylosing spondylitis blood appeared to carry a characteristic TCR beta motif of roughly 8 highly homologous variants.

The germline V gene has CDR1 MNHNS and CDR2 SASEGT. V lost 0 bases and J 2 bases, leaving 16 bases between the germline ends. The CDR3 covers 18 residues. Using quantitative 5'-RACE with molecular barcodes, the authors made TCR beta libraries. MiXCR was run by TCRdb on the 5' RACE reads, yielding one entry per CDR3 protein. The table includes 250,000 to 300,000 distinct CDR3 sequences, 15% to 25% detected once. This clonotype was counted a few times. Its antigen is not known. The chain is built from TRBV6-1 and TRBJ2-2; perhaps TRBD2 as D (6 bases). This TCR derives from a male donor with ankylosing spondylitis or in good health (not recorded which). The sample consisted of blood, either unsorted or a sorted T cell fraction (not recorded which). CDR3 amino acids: CASSEAPFSGVNTGELFF. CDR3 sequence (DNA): TGTGCCAGCAGTGAAGCTCCCTTTTCGGGAGTCAACACCGGGGAGCTGTTTTTT.